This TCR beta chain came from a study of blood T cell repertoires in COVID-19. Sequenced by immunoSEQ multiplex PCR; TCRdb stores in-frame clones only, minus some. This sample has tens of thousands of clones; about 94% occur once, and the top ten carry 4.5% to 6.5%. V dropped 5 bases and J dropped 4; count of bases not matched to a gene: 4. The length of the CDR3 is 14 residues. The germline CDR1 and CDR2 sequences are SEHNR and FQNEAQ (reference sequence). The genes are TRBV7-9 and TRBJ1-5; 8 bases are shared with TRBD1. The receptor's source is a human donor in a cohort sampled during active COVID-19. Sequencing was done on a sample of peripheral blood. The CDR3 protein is CASSLWDRNQPQHF. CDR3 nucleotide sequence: TGTGCCAGCAGCCTATGGGACAGGAATCAGCCCCAGCATTTT.